The 17 T cell receptor beta chains listed next were all sequenced from one sample in a study of T-cell reconstitution after alpha-beta-depleted transplantation in children. Preparation of the TCRbeta library was carried out with unique molecular identifiers. TCRdb re-called the PCR reads through MiXCR, storing one row per CDR3 protein. The sample consists of more than 550,000 distinct CDR3 sequences, roughly a tenth of them appearing once. The source was PBMCs from the stem cell graft donor, collected from the stem cell graft. The origin of the receptors is a human donor who donated a stem cell graft to a child with acute myeloid leukemia.

This clonotype has ten or more counts. This chain joins TRBV27 and TRBJ2-7; the match to TRBD2 covers 10 bases. Germline V gene sequence: CDR1 MNHEY, CDR2 SMNVEV (reference sequence). Losses at the gene ends were 5 bases for V and 3 bases for J; bases not matched to a gene: 4. This CDR3 has 14 residues. In nucleotides, the CDR3 is TGTGCCAGCAGTAGCGGGAGGGTCTTCTACGAGCAGTACTTC. It is translated as CASSSGRVFYEQYF.

At least ten counts were recorded for this clonotype. This sequence joins TRBV12-3 or TRBV12-4 and TRBJ2-3; 8 nucleotides agree with TRBD1. V shed 5 bases and J 1 base; nucleotides not matched to a gene: 5. CDR3 length: 15 residues. The CDR3 sequence is CASSVGQGGTDTQYF. CDR3 sequence (DNA): TGTGCCAGCAGTGTCGGACAGGGCGGCACAGATACGCAGTATTTT.

This clonotype was counted only a few times. The chain couples TRBV4-2 to TRBJ2-7, with D maybe TRBD2 (6 bases). Germline V CDR1 and CDR2: LGHNA, YNFKEQ. This CDR3 comprises 13 residues. V was shortened by 0 bases and J by 7 bases, with 10 bases between the two germline ends. The chain's CDR3 is CASSQDTLAEQYF. The CDR3 DNA reads as TGTGCCAGCAGCCAAGACACTCTAGCGGAGCAGTACTTC.

In this sample, this clonotype turned up a few times. The rearrangement uses TRBV2 and TRBJ1-2, with 9 bases that match TRBD1. The CDR3 loop spans 14 amino acids. Losses at the gene ends were 1 base for V and 8 bases for J; bases not matched to a gene: 5. The germline V gene has CDR1 SNHLY and CDR2 FYNNEI. In nucleotides, the CDR3 is TGTGCCAGCAGTGAAGGAGACAGGGGGGGCGGCTACACCTTC. Translating it yields CASSEGDRGGGYTF. The whole variable domain, filled in from reference TRBV2 and TRBJ1-2, reads EPEVTQTPSHQVTQMGQEVILRCVPISNHLYFYWYRQILGQKVEFLVSFYNNEISEKSEIFDDQFSVERPDGSNFTLKIRSTKLEDSAMYFCASSEGDRGGGYTFGSGTRLTVV.

The rearrangement joins TRBV2 to TRBJ2-3; 12 nucleotides agree with TRBD2. Germline values: CDR1 SNHLY, CDR2 FYNNEI. CDR3 length: 16 amino acids. The V segment lost 3 bases and the J segment 6 bases; nucleotides outside the gene matches: 7. The CDR3 region is CASSDTASGGADTQYF. For the CDR3, the DNA is TGTGCCAGCAGTGACACGGCTAGCGGGGGGGCGGATACGCAGTATTTT.

This clonotype has ten or more counts. The chain couples TRBV28 to TRBJ2-7; D unclear. This CDR3 region has 14 residues. The germline CDR1 and CDR2 sequences are MDHEN and SYDVKM. The germline V and J ends were trimmed by 3 bases and 2 bases, with 11 bases remaining between them. The chain's CDR3 is CASSFALSPYEQYF. The CDR3 DNA reads as TGTGCCAGCAGTTTTGCCTTGTCCCCCTACGAGCAGTACTTC.

This clonotype was picked up a small number of times. The chain links TRBV29-1 to TRBJ2-1; TRBD2 agrees at 8 bases. The germline V gene encodes CDR1 SQVTM and CDR2 ANQGSEA. The CDR3 contains 13 residues. The V segment lost 8 bases and the J segment 4 bases; nucleotides outside the gene matches: 7. The CDR3 sequence is CSLTSESYNEQFF. DNA of the CDR3: TGCAGCTTGACTAGCGAGTCTTACAATGAGCAGTTCTTC.

The V gene is TRBV14, the J gene TRBJ1-1, with a possible D match to TRBD1 (5 bases). Germline loops: CDR1 SGHDN, CDR2 FVKESK. With 0 bases removed from V and 8 bases from J, the gap between germline ends came to 10 bases. The CDR3 length is 13 residues. DNA for the CDR3: TGTGCCAGCAGCCAAGAGGGGAACAGGGAAGCTTTCTTT. Amino acids: CASSQEGNREAFF.

This chain connects TRBV6-1 to TRBJ1-4; 8 nucleotides align to TRBD1. Germline V gene lookup returns CDR1 MNHNS and CDR2 SASEGT. Trimming took 11 bases from V and 6 from J; bases not matched to a gene: 11. The CDR3 sequence is 14 residues long. CDR3 nucleotide sequence: TGTGCCGGGGGATCCGGGACAGGAGATGAAAAACTGTTTTTT. This codes for CAGGSGTGDEKLFF.

Many counts were recorded for this clonotype. The V and J genes are TRBV5-1 and TRBJ2-1; no reliable D call. Looked up from germline, CDR1 is SGHRS and CDR2 is YFSETQ. V dropped 5 bases and J dropped 1 base, with 13 bases sitting between them. The CDR3 is 15 amino acids. CDR3 sequence reads: CASRPTLNSYNEQFF. The CDR3 DNA follows: TGCGCCAGCAGGCCGACACTTAATTCCTACAATGAGCAGTTCTTC.

This clonotype was observed a single time. This CDR3 is CSVGGTYGYTF. In DNA, the CDR3 is TGCAGCGTTGGCGGGACCTATGGCTACACCTTC. The chain is built from TRBV29-1 and TRBJ1-2; tentative D call: TRBD1 (5 bases). CDR1 SQVTM and CDR2 ANQGSEA come from the germline V gene. The length of the CDR3 is 11 residues. V gave up 4 bases and J gave up 4 bases, with 7 bases separating them.

This clonotype was seen repeatedly, ten times or more. This chain connects TRBV9 to TRBJ1-6; D is ambiguous. Trimming left V 0 bases short and J 5 bases short, with 6 bases between. This CDR3 comprises 14 residues. CDR1 and CDR2 from the germline V gene are SGDLS and YYNGEE. The chain's CDR3 is CASSVGSDNSPLHF. CDR3 bases: TGTGCCAGCAGCGTAGGGTCGGATAATTCACCCCTCCACTTT.

The V and J genes are TRBV2 and TRBJ1-4; maybe TRBD1 (5 bases). Between the trimmed V and J ends, which lost 3 bases and 10 bases, there was a span of 12 bases. The CDR3 is made up of 13 amino acids. CDR1 is SNHLY and CDR2 is FYNNEI in the germline V gene. CDR3 nucleotide sequence: TGTGCCAGCAGTGACCCGGGGGACCGAAAACTGTTTTTT. Amino acids: CASSDPGDRKLFF. The full variable domain, in which reference TRBV2 and TRBJ1-4 provide the parts outside the CDR3, is EPEVTQTPSHQVTQMGQEVILRCVPISNHLYFYWYRQILGQKVEFLVSFYNNEISEKSEIFDDQFSVERPDGSNFTLKIRSTKLEDSAMYFCASSDPGDRKLFFGSGTQLSVL.

This clonotype was detected a few times. The V and J genes are TRBV18 and TRBJ2-1; 16 bases map to TRBD2. V gave up 5 bases and J gave up 5 bases; unmatched junction bases: 12. From germline, CDR1 is KGHSH and CDR2 LQKENI. The CDR3 contains 19 residues. CDR3 DNA sequence: TGTGCCAGCTCAAGCTTTTCGGGACTAGCGGGAGGGCCGAACAATGAGCAGTTCTTC. It encodes CASSSFSGLAGGPNNEQFF.

This chain uses TRBV29-1 with TRBJ1-2; D not resolved. CDR3 length: 11 residues. V was cut by 0 bases and J by 7 bases, with 6 bases left in between. Germline lookup yields CDR1 SQVTM and CDR2 ANQGSEA. The CDR3 loop reads CSVEDLAGYTF. In nucleotides, the CDR3 is TGCAGCGTTGAAGATCTGGCTGGCTACACCTTC.

The chain couples TRBV29-1 to TRBJ2-7; 9 nucleotides line up with TRBD1. The trim removed 8 bases at V and 3 bases at J, leaving 8 bases unmatched. Per the germline V gene, CDR1 is SQVTM and CDR2 is ANQGSEA. The CDR3 totals 13 residues. The CDR3 nucleotides read TGCAGCCACGGGGGGACAGGGATCTACGAGCAGTACTTC. Its translation: CSHGGTGIYEQYF.

The gene calls are TRBV10-1 and TRBJ2-1; 14 bases are a match to TRBD2. Trimming cost V 10 bases and J 0 bases; bases outside gene matches: 14. CDR1 WNHNN and CDR2 SYGVQD come from the germline V gene (reference sequence). The CDR3 contains 19 residues. The CDR3 sequence: CATTTSKTSGRASYNEQFF. The CDR3 nucleotides are TGCGCCACCACGACCTCAAAGACTAGCGGGAGGGCCTCCTACAATGAGCAGTTCTTC.